This T cell receptor (beta chain) comes out of a study of radiation and T cells in renal cell carcinoma. Study-level background: Nephrectomy followed 15 Gy stereotactic body radiation by 4 weeks. Study-wide results and limits: Pretreatment tumor biopsies were lacking, so baseline clonotypes are unknown.

Time point given: blood 2 weeks post-SBRT. Sample treatment: 15 Gy SBRT to primary tumor, nephrectomy 4 weeks later. Per the germline V gene, CDR1 is SGHNT and CDR2 is YENEEA. This CDR3 region has 11 residues. Trimming removed 5 bases from V and 4 bases from J, with 3 bases in between. Comments on this clone: What it binds is unknown.

Clones were sequenced by immunoSEQ multiplex PCR, and TCRdb holds only the in-frame ones, with some missing. In the table there are about 120,000 clones, over 75% of which are singletons. The rearrangement joins TRBV11-3 to TRBJ2-1, with D unresolved. The source of this sequence is a woman aged 60-75 years with renal cell carcinoma. This material consisted of blood, taken from a patient whose treatment included radiotherapy and nephrectomy. This chain's CDR3 is CASSQYNEQFF. CDR3 in DNA: TGTGCCAGCAGCCAGTACAATGAGCAGTTCTTC.